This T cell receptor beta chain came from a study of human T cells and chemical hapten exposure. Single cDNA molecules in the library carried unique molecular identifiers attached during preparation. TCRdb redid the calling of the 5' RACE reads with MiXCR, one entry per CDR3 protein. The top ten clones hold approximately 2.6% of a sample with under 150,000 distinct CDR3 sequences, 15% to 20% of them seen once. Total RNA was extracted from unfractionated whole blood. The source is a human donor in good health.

This chain's CDR3 is CASSPMTGAYEQYF. CDR3 nucleotides: TGTGCCAGCAGTCCGATGACTGGGGCCTACGAGCAGTACTTC. The chain links TRBV12-3 or TRBV12-4 to TRBJ2-7; D call uncertain. The CDR3 contains 14 residues. Trimming pared 5 bases from V and 2 bases from J, leaving 13 bases between.